The following is a TCR beta chain sequence with its context. No antigen is known for it. The sample belongs to a study of cytomegalovirus exposure and HLA in healthy donors. Overall study context: Ancestry clustering placed around 81% of 300 to 400 genotyped donors in the Caucasian-associated cluster. Findings of the study overall: A later analysis reported that several of the most significant clusters appeared to be linked to common viral pathogens, among them Epstein-Barr virus.

PCR was performed using 60 Vbeta and 13 Jbeta primers. TCRdb's table, derived via immunoSEQ multiplex PCR, lists solely in-frame clones and lacks some. The sample table sets out 100,000 to 150,000 clones. V dropped 4 bases and J dropped 0; count of bases not matched to a gene: 8. The CDR3 is 18 amino acids. CDR1 SGHDT and CDR2 YYEEEE come from the germline V gene. This clonotype was sampled from a man younger than 30 in good health and CMV-seronegative. The sample was PBMCs. The chain carries TRBV5-6 and TRBJ2-6, with 9 bases that match TRBD1. CDR3: CASSPSDRGVSGANVLTF. CDR3 coding DNA: TGTGCCAGCAGCCCTTCCGACAGGGGGGTCTCTGGGGCCAACGTCCTGACTTTC.